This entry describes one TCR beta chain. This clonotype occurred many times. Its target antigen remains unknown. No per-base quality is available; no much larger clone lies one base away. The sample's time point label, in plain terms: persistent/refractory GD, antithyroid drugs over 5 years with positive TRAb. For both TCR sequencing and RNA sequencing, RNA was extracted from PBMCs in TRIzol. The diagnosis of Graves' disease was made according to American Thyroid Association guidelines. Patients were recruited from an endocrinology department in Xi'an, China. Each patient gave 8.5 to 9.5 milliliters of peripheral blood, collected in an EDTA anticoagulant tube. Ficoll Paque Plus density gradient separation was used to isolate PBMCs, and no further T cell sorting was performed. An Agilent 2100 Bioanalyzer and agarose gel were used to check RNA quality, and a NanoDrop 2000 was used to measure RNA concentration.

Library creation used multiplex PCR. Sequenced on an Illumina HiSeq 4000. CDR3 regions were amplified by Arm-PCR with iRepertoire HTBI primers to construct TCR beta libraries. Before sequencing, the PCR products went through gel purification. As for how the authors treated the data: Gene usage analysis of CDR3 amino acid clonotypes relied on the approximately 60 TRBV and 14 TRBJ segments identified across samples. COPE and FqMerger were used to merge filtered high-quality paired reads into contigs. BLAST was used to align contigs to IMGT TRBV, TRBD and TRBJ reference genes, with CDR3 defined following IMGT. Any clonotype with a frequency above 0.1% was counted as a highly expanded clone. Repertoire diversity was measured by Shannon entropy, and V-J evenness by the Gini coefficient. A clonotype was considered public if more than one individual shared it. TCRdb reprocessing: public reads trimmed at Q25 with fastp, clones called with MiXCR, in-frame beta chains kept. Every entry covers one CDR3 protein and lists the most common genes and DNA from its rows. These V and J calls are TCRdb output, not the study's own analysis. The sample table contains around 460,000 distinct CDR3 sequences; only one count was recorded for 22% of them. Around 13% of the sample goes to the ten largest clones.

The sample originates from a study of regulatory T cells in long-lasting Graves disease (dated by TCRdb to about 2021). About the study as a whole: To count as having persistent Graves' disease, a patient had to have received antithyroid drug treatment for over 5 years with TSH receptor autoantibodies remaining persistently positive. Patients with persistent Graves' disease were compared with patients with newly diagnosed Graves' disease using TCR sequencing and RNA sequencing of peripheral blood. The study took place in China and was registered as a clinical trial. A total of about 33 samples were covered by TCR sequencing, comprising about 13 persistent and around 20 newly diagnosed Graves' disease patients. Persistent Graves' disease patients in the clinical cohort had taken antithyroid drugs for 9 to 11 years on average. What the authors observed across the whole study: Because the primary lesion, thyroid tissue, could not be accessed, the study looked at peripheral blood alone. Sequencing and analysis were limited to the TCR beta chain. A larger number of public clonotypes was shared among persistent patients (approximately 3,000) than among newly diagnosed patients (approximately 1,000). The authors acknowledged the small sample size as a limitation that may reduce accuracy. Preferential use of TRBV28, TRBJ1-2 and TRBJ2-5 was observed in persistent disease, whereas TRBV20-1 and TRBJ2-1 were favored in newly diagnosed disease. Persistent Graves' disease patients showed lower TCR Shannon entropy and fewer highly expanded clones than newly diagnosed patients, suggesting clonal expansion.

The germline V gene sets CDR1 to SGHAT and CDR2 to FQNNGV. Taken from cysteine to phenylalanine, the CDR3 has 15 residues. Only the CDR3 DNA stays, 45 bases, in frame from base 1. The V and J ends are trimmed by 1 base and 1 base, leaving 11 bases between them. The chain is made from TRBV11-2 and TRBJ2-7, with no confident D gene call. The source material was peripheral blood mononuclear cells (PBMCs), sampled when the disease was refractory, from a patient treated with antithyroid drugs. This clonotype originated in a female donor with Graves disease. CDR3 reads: CASSLGTAPSYEQYF. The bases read TGTGCCAGCAGCTTAGGGACGGCCCCTTCCTACGAGCAGTACTTC. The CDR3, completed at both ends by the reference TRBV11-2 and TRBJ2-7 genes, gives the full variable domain EAGVAQSPRYKIIEKRQSVAFWCNPISGHATLYWYQQILGQGPKLLIQFQNNGVVDDSQLPKDRFSAERLKGVDSTLKIQPAKLEDSAVYLCASSLGTAPSYEQYFGPGTRLTVT.